This TCR beta chain is drawn from a study of beta chain features in type 1 diabetes. Concerning this clone itself: Its antigen remains unidentified.

Points from the study as a whole: TCRB CDR3s were moderately but significantly shorter in Type 1 diabetes patients in all four CD4+ subsets.

The V gene's germline CDR1 is MGHDK and CDR2 SYGVNS. The CDR3 is 17 residues long. Trimming pared 5 bases from V and 1 base from J, leaving 18 bases between. Every bit of the isolated RNA underwent reverse transcription, so sequencing read expressed TCRB transcripts. Clones were read by immunoSEQ multiplex PCR, and TCRdb kept only the in-frame ones, dropping some. This table holds 300,000 to 400,000 clones, 13% found once. The clonotype was recovered from a woman younger than 30 with type 1 diabetes. The chain combines TRBV25-1 with TRBJ2-4; D is perhaps TRBD1 (5 bases). The source material was naive CD4+ T cells from blood. The CDR3 nucleotides read TGTGCCAGCAGTCCCCTAGGGTCGTCAGGGGCCAAAAACATTCAGTACTTC. This encodes CASSPLGSSGAKNIQYF.